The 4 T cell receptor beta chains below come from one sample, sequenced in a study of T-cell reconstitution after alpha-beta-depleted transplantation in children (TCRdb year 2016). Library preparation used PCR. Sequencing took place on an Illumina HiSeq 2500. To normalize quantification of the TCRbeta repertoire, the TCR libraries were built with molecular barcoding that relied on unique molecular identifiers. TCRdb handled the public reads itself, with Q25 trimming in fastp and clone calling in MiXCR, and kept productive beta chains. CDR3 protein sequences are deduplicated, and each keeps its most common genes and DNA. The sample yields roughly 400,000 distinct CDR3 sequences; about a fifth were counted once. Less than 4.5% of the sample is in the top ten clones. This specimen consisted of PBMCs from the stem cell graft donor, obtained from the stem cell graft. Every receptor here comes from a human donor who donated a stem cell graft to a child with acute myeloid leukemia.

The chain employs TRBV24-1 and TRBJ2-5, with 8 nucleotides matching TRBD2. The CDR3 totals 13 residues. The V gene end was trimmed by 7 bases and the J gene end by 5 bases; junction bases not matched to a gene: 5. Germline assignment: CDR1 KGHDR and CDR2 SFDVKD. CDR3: CATRPSGSETQYF. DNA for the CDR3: TGTGCCACCAGACCCAGCGGGAGTGAGACCCAGTACTTC.

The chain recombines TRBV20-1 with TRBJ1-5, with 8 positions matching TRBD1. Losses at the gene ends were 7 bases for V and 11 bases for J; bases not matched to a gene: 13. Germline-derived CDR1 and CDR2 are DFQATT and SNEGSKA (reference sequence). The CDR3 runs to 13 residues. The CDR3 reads CSVPGQVGPAQHF. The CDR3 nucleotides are TGCAGTGTCCCGGGACAGGTTGGGCCAGCCCAGCATTTT.

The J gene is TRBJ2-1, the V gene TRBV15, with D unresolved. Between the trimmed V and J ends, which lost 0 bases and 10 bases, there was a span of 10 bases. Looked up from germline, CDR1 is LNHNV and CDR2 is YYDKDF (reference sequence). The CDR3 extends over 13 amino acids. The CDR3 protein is CATSRDRAGEQFF. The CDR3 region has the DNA TGTGCCACCAGCAGAGATCGAGCAGGAGAGCAGTTCTTC.

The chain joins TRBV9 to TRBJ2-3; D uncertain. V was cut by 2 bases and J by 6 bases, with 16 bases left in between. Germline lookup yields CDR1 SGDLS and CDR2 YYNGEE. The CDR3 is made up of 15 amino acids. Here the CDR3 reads CASSVGVGDGDTQYF. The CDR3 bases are TGTGCCAGCAGCGTTGGTGTTGGCGATGGGGATACGCAGTATTTT.